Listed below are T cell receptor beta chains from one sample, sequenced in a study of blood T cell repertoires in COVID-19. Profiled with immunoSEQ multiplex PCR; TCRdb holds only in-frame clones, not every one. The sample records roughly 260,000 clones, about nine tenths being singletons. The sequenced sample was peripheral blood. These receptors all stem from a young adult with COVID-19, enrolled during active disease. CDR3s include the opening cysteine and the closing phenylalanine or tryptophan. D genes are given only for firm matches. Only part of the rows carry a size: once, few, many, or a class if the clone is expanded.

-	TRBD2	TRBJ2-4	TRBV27	CASSPAGGLAKNIQYF	TGTGCCAGCAGCCCAGCGGGAGGTCTAGCCAAAAACATTCAGTACTTC
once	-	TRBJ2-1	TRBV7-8	CASSLARVLATNEQFF	TGTGCCAGCAGCTTAGCCAGGGTCCTTGCCACTAATGAGCAGTTCTTC
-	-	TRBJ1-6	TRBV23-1	CASSPLIRRCNSPLHF	TGCGCCAGCAGTCCTTTGATACGGAGGTGTAATTCACCCCTCCACTTT
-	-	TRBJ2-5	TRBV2	CASSDSNRTPPDF	TGTGCCAGCAGTGATTCAAATCGGACTCCGCCAGACTTC
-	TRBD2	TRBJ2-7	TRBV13	CASSLGLAGGDEQYF	TGTGCCAGCAGCCTGGGACTAGCGGGAGGAGACGAGCAGTACTTC
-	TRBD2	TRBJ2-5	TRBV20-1	CSASSGSGVQETQYF	TGCAGTGCTAGTAGCGGGAGCGGGGTCCAAGAGACCCAGTACTTC
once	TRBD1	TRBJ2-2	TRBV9	CASSHSGTGNTGELFF	TGTGCCAGCAGCCATTCCGGGACAGGGAACACCGGGGAGCTGTTTTTT
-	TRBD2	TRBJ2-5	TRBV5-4	CASSLDWGGETQYF	TGTGCCAGCAGCTTGGATTGGGGGGGAGAGACCCAGTACTTC
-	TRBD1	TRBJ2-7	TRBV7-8	CASSLSGGDYEQYF	TGTGCCAGCAGCTTATCAGGGGGCGATTACGAGCAGTACTTC
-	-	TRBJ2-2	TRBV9	CASSVAASENTGELFF	TGTGCCAGCAGCGTAGCAGCTAGCGAGAATACCGGGGAGCTGTTTTTT
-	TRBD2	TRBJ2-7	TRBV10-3	CAISQSGSPSYEQYF	TGTGCCATCAGTCAAAGCGGGAGCCCATCCTACGAGCAGTACTTC
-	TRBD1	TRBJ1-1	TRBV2	CATQLPGTGGTEAFF	TGTGCCACTCAACTCCCCGGGACAGGGGGCACTGAAGCTTTCTTT
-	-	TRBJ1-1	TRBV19	CASSPKGVSMNTEAFF	TGTGCCAGTAGTCCAAAGGGGGTCTCCATGAACACTGAAGCTTTCTTT
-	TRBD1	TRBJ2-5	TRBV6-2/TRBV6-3	CASSLGQGETQYF	TGTGCCAGCAGCCTCGGACAGGGGGAGACCCAGTACTTC
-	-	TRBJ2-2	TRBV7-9	CASSSDWDTGELFF	TGTGCCAGCAGCTCGGACTGGGACACCGGGGAGCTGTTTTTT
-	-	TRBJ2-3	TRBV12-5	CASGSLSRSDTQYF	TGTGCTAGTGGTTCGCTGAGTCGGTCAGATACGCAGTATTTT
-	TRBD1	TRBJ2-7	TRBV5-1	CASALDRLYEQYF	TGCGCCAGCGCCCTGGACAGGTTATACGAGCAGTACTTC
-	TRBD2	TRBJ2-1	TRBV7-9	CASSFTSGRAFEQFF	TGTGCCAGCAGCTTTACTAGCGGGAGGGCGTTTGAGCAGTTCTTC
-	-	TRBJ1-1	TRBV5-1	CASSLGGGNTEAFF	TGCGCCAGCAGCTTAGGGGGTGGAAACACTGAAGCTTTCTTT
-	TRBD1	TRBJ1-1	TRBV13	CASSPTINRGREDTEAFF	TGTGCCAGCAGCCCTACTATAAACAGGGGGCGCGAAGACACTGAAGCTTTCTTT
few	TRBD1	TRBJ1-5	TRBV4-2	CASSQPARDRGIYSNQPQHF	TGTGCCAGCAGCCAACCAGCTAGGGACAGGGGGATCTATAGCAATCAGCCCCAGCATTTT
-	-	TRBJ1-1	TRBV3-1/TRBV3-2	CASTSGTKVRAFF	TGTGCCAGCACCTCCGGGACAAAAGTGAGGGCTTTCTTT
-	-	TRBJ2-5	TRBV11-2	CASSLTGPGEDQYF	TGTGCCAGCAGCTTAACGGGGCCGGGGGAGGACCAGTACTTC
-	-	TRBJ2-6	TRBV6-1	CASSDQTWVSGANVLTF	TGTGCCAGCAGTGACCAGACATGGGTCTCTGGGGCCAACGTCCTGACTTTC
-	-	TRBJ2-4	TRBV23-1	CASSQSTPGSKNIQYF	TGCGCCAGCAGTCAATCGACCCCGGGATCGAAAAACATTCAGTACTTC